This T cell receptor (beta chain) was profiled in a study of spatial heterogeneity in lung cancer. Study results and limitations: Estimated TCR-seq coverage of tumor T cells was only about 7% for alpha chains. For beta chains, the corresponding estimate was roughly 12%. One measure, the expanded intratumoral alpha and beta TCR count, tracked tumor mutation counts.

Germline V lookup: CDR1 SEHNR, CDR2 FQNEAQ (reference sequence). V lost 5 bases, J lost 8 bases, and 13 bases lay in between. CDR3 length: 13 amino acids. Described time point: sample taken at primary tumor resection. 72 TRACERx patients with early, untreated non-small cell lung cancer donated samples. Whole RNA from tumor, nontumor lung or frozen PBMC was sequenced unsorted. Judged by abundance, this clonotype is medium-sized (0.01 to 0.1%). Antigen: not known. This beta chain turned up in a library designed for alpha chains; as an off-target read, its abundance says little. On each TCR cDNA molecule, a unique molecular identifier was present. From the 5' RACE reads, TCRdb called clonotypes with MiXCR, one entry per CDR3 protein. The sample has some 15,000 distinct CDR3 sequences, 4% to 5% seen once.

The clonotype comes from a female donor with early-stage non-small cell lung cancer. The genes are TRBV7-9 and TRBJ2-1; D remains ambiguous. This material consisted of lung tumor tissue, taken at surgery. The CDR3 reads CASSPPGKDEQFF. CDR3 nucleotides: TGTGCCAGCAGCCCCCCCGGCAAGGATGAGCAGTTCTTC.